This record looks at one TCR beta chain sequence and its context. The CDR3 is 16 amino acids. Germline assignment: CDR1 MNHEY and CDR2 SMNVEV (reference sequence). The V gene end was trimmed by 8 bases and the J gene end by 3 bases; junction bases not matched to a gene: 11. The method was immunoSEQ multiplex PCR; TCRdb's version includes in-frame clones alone and lacks a portion of them. The sample has 200,000 to 250,000 clones; 80% to 90% are singletons. This sample stems from a study of blood T cell repertoires in COVID-19. Participant-given clinical history determined each cohort assignment. The source of this sequence is a woman in her forties or fifties who had been exposed to COVID-19. The sample comprised PBMCs or T cells enriched from blood (not recorded which). The J gene is TRBJ1-1, the V gene TRBV27; TRBD1 matches 11 bases. CDR3 in amino acids: CASGPGTGGWDTEAFF. Written as DNA, the CDR3 is TGTGCCAGCGGCCCAGGGACAGGGGGTTGGGACACTGAAGCTTTCTTT.